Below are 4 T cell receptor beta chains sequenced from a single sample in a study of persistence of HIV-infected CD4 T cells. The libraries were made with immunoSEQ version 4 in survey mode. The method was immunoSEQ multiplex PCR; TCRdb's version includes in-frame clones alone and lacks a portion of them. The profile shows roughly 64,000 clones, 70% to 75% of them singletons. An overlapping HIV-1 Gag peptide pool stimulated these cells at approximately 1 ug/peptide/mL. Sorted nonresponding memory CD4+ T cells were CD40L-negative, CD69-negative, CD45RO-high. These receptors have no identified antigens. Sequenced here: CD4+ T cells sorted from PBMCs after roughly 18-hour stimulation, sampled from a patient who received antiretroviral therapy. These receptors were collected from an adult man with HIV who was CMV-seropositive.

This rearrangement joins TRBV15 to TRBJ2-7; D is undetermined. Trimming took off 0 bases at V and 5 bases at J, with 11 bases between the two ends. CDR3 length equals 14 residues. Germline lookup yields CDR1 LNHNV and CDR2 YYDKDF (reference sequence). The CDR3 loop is CATSRDGGSHEQYF. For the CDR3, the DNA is TGTGCCACCAGCAGAGATGGCGGCAGCCACGAGCAGTACTTC.

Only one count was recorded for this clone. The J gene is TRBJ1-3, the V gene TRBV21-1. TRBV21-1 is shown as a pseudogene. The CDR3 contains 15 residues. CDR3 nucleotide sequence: TGTGCCAGCTCAGAAGACGGGACTTCTGGAAACACCATATATTTT. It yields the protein CASSEDGTSGNTIYF.

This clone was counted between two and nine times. The CDR3 nucleotides read TGTGCCAGCAGTGAATTCGGTGGCAGGGGGAACTATGGCTACACCTTC. It is translated as CASSEFGGRGNYGYTF. The V and J genes are TRBV2 and TRBJ1-2, with 7 bases matching TRBD1. This CDR3 comprises 16 residues. Germline V gives CDR1 SNHLY, CDR2 FYNNEI. V lost 2 bases, J lost 2 bases, and 8 bases stayed unmatched.

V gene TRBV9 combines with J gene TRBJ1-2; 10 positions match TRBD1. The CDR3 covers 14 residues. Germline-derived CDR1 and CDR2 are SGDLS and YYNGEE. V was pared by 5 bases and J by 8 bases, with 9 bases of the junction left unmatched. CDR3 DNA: TGTGCCAGCAGGCAGACAGGGGGCGCGACCGGCTACACCTTC. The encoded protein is CASRQTGGATGYTF.